This record concerns one TCR beta chain sequence. This clonotype was counted many times. Its antigen has not been determined. Qualities for individual bases were not recorded, and no much larger clone is one base off. Reverse transcription of about 550 ng RNA was performed with SuperScript III using primers directed against the alpha and beta constant regions. Separate alpha and beta chain libraries were made by chain-specific third strand synthesis with multiplexing indices. In the protocol, all rearrangements within a chain were amplified with a single primer pair so that primer bias was avoided, and molecular barcodes were added to each cDNA molecule. Purified cDNA was ligated with T4 RNA Ligase 1 onto a 5' RACE adapter bearing a random hexamer and the SP2 sequencing primer site. The authors primed second strand synthesis from the SP2 site with Phusion polymerase and used slow temperature ramps to favor optimal annealing. Two random hexamer sequences, both added before amplification and joined together, made up the 12-nucleotide barcode of each molecule. A brief initial PCR introduced P5 and P7 adapter elements together with a second index, and a roughly 23-cycle amplification PCR using P5s and P7 primers was subsequently performed. In total the libraries went through about 25 PCR cycles, after which the libraries were quantified on a Qubit, sized on a Bioanalyzer, and diluted to approximately 3.9 nM. Normalized libraries were sequenced on an Illumina MiSeq with 2 x 250 paired-end kits. Reverse transcription reactions were cleaned up on MinElute columns and eluted into approximately 10 ul Tris-Cl. Adapter ligations were incubated for approximately 25 hours at 16 degrees C and subsequently purified with AMPure XP beads at a 1:1 ratio. On the authors' methods: Demultiplexed FASTQ files were processed with a modified Decombinator by which V, J, insert and barcode information was output. Any sequence that shared a barcode yet differed from the dominant sequence was discarded as an error, and the number of original cDNA molecules was estimated by counting barcodes clustered at Levenshtein distance 3. Downstream analyses used R packages ineq, vegan, igraph and RCytoscape, with IMGT nomenclature and CDR3 definitions. To avoid skew from clonal expansion, each TCR was counted once, and V gene usage was computed over distinct sequences. Similarity networks connected unique CDR3 amino acid sequences within a donor whenever two sequences differed by a single Levenshtein edit. In the repertoires, a search was made for a compiled set of published HIV-specific CDR3s (approximately 87 alpha, some 680 beta) and CMV-specific CDR3s (around 13 alpha, around 230 beta). Random subsampling to size-matched repertoires showed patients' decreased diversity was not caused by their lower sequence numbers. The public reads were reprocessed in TCRdb via fastp at Q25 and MiXCR, keeping in-frame beta chains. Merged by CDR3 protein, the rows form single entries marked with the most common genes and DNA. The V and J calls shown here were made by TCRdb, not taken from the authors' results. This sample gives 6,000 to 9,500 distinct CDR3 sequences in total; roughly 10% of them show up just once. The top ten clonotypes cover about 15% of the sample.

Trimming takes 2 bases from V and 5 bases from J, and the germline ends sit 6 bases apart. The germline V gene (reference sequence) provides CDR1 SEHNR and CDR2 FQNEAQ. Including the terminal cysteine and phenylalanine, the CDR3 comprises 12 residues. The only DNA kept is the CDR3, 36 bases in frame from the first base. This record comes from a study of HIV-infected patients and healthy controls (dated by TCRdb to 2013 to 2016). Regarding the complete study: CD4 counts rose modestly but significantly in about 85% of the 16 patients after three months of therapy, yet stayed below normal ranges. CD8 counts did not change consistently during early therapy, while the CD4:CD8 ratio increased slightly. Viral load fell below detection in about 65% of the 16 patients by the second bleed and in all patients following a further year of therapy. Patients lacked overall T-cell lymphocytopenia, and total CDR3 counts per chain did not differ significantly from controls. Whether deep TCR repertoire sequencing of small blood samples from HIV patients could capture immune perturbation and reconstitution was tested in the study. Summary of the overall study and its limitations: Mean usage differed significantly between HIV-infected patients and controls for eight alpha and eight beta V genes. Donor HLA types were not determined in the study. Alpha-beta chain pairing was not determined in the samples. Unequal numbers of distinct sequences between patients and controls complicated comparisons, and size-matching overweighted rare events from HIV-infected data. Significantly higher mean Gini indices were seen in HIV-infected repertoires than in controls, possibly reflecting oligoclonality. Healthy controls shared more CDR3s between individuals than HIV+ patients, by Jaccard index and by count of highly shared sequences. During therapy, a significant decrease in frequency was seen for HIV-associated CDR3s, whereas no significant change was found for CMV-associated CDR3s, although most of them became more frequent. In HIV-infected patients, the apparent post-therapy recovery of the Gini index was not replicated in size-matched repertoire data. Compared with untreated HIV+ repertoires, healthy control repertoires had roughly threefold more distinct CDR3s and higher Shannon diversity. Sequencing depth was restricted by the use of whole blood, which also prevented the dynamics of distinct T-cell subpopulations from being separated. A major limit on how widely the findings apply, in the view of the authors, was that only sixteen HIV-infected individuals were processed. MAIT cell alpha-chain CDR3s were found at high frequency in healthy controls but were severely depleted in HIV+ repertoires. Slight age and sex profile differences between the study cohorts did not explain the observed diversity differences.

Since whole blood was used without any cell fractionation, the repertoire reflected all peripheral T cells in unsorted form. For RNA extraction, more than 2 ml of peripheral blood was collected into Tempus tubes. The first sixteen eligible patients were processed from the enrolled HIV-infected adults, who had not yet received antiretroviral therapy and were about to begin treatment. Patients with febrile or AIDS-related illness, tumors, hepatitis B or C coinfection, immunomodulatory therapy, recent vaccination or treatment interruptions were excluded from enrollment. The TURBO-DNase kit was used to remove leftover genomic DNA, and GLOBINclear was used to deplete globin mRNA. Just before antiretroviral therapy was started, pretreatment blood was collected from HIV-infected patients.

The receptor chain draws on TRBV7-9 and TRBJ1-1, with no D gene named confidently. The clonotype comes from an adult with HIV infection. Sequencing was performed on blood, taken before antiretroviral therapy. This receptor carries the CDR3 CASSLTKTEAFF. The DNA is as follows: TGTGCCAGCAGCTTAACGAAGACTGAAGCTTTCTTT.